These T cell receptor beta chains were read from a single sample in a study of blood T cell repertoires in COVID-19. Sequencing was performed with immunoSEQ multiplex PCR; in TCRdb, only in-frame clones are kept and a portion is missing. The sample lists about 98,000 clones, roughly 82% occurring once. The sequenced material came from peripheral blood. The source of these receptors is a human donor in a cohort sampled during active COVID-19. The CDR3 runs from the conserved cysteine through the conserved F or W. A D gene is named only where the DNA matches it firmly. Clone size is not always given. Where it is, it says once, few, many or a class for expanded clones.

J | D | V | size | DNA | CDR3
TRBJ2-2 | . | TRBV6-4 | . | TGTGCCCGAGGGTCTGCCGGGGAGCTGTTTTTT | CARGSAGELFF
TRBJ2-4 | . | TRBV5-4 | once | TGTGCCAGCAGCTTGGCGGTATCGGGAAACATTCAGTACTTC | CASSLAVSGNIQYF
TRBJ2-1 | . | TRBV6-4 | . | TGTGCCAGCAGCTACACAGGGACGGTCGAGCAGTTCTTC | CASSYTGTVEQFF
TRBJ1-6 | TRBD1 | TRBV7-2 | . | TGTGCCAGCAGCCCCCAGCCGGGACAGGGAAGGGGTTCACCCCTCCACTTT | CASSPQPGQGRGSPLHF
TRBJ1-2 | . | TRBV3-1/TRBV3-2 | . | TGTGCCAGCAGGGATTATGGACAGAACTATGGCTACACCTTC | CASRDYGQNYGYTF
TRBJ1-6 | . | TRBV28 | . | TGTGCCAGCAGCCTACAGGGTTTTGATTCACCCCTCCACTTT | CASSLQGFDSPLHF
TRBJ2-1 | TRBD1 | TRBV6-4 | . | TGTGCCAGCAGTCCGACAGGGACCTACAATGAGCAGTTCTTC | CASSPTGTYNEQFF
TRBJ1-5 | . | TRBV6-2/TRBV6-3 | . | TGTGCCAGCAGCCCCCGGAATCAGCCCCAGCATTTT | CASSPRNQPQHF
TRBJ1-5 | . | TRBV28 | few | TGTGCCAGCAATGTTGGCATTAATAGCAATCAGCCCCAGCATTTT | CASNVGINSNQPQHF
TRBJ1-5 | TRBD1 | TRBV19 | . | TGTGCCAGTAGTGATACAGGGGTCAATCAGCCCCAGCATTTT | CASSDTGVNQPQHF
TRBJ1-2 | . | TRBV2 | . | TGTGCCAGCAGTGAAGTGGGGGGGGAGAGTGGCTACACCTTC | CASSEVGGESGYTF
TRBJ2-7 | . | TRBV6-6 | . | TGTGCCAGCAGACTCGCGGGGCTCGAGCAGTACTTC | CASRLAGLEQYF
TRBJ1-2 | TRBD1 | TRBV19 | few | TGTGCCAGTAGTACTCCAGGGGGCGCAAACTATGGCTACACCTTC | CASSTPGGANYGYTF
TRBJ2-5 | . | TRBV18 | . | TGTGCCAGCTCACCGCAATTGACACAAACCCAAGAGACCCAGTACTTC | CASSPQLTQTQETQYF
TRBJ1-2 | . | TRBV11-3 | . | TGTGCCAGCAGCCTGGGGCGCGCGGATGGCTACACCTTC | CASSLGRADGYTF
TRBJ2-7 | . | TRBV6-4 | . | TGTGCCAGCGCTCGACAGGATAACTACGAGCAGTACTTC | CASARQDNYEQYF
TRBJ1-4 | TRBD1 | TRBV6-5 | . | TGTGCCAGCAGTTATGGTAGGGACAGGGGAGGAAAACTGTTTTTT | CASSYGRDRGGKLFF
TRBJ2-7 | TRBD2 | TRBV13 | . | TGTGCCAGCAGCTTAGGCGGGCTAGCGGGCTACGAGCAGTACTTC | CASSLGGLAGYEQYF
TRBJ2-1 | TRBD2 | TRBV4-2 | . | TGTGCCAGCAGCCAAGATTACGGGGGGGACTCCTACAATGAGCAGTTCTTC | CASSQDYGGDSYNEQFF
TRBJ1-2 | TRBD1 | TRBV3-1/TRBV3-2 | . | TGTGCCAGCAGACTCCGGGACAGGGGCCCCTATGGCTACACCTTC | CASRLRDRGPYGYTF
TRBJ1-1 | TRBD1 | TRBV14 | . | TGTGCCAGCAGCCAAGATTCAGGGGGGAACACTGAAGCTTTCTTT | CASSQDSGGNTEAFF
TRBJ2-1 | TRBD2 | TRBV27 | . | TGTGCCAGCAGTTTACTCGGGGAGCGGGGGGGCCGCAATGAGCAGTTCTTC | CASSLLGERGGRNEQFF
TRBJ2-5 | . | TRBV18 | . | TGTGCCAGCTCGGGGACATCGCAAGAGACCCAGTACTTC | CASSGTSQETQYF
TRBJ1-1 | TRBD1 | TRBV10-3 | . | TGTGCCATCAGTGGGGACAGGGTTGTGAACACTGAAGCTTTCTTT | CAISGDRVVNTEAFF
TRBJ1-3 | . | TRBV9 | . | TGTGCCAGCAGCGTAGCGACGGGCTCTGGAAACACCATATATTTT | CASSVATGSGNTIYF
TRBJ1-4 | . | TRBV7-8 | . | TGTGCCAGCAGCCCGGGGGGGGGTCCGCTTAATGAAAAACTGTTTTTT | CASSPGGGPLNEKLFF
TRBJ1-3 | . | TRBV29-1 | . | TGCAGCGTTTCCCCCAACTCTGGAAACACCATATATTTT | CSVSPNSGNTIYF
TRBJ2-7 | . | TRBV4-3 | . | TGCGCCAGCAGCCAAGATAGTGGTAGCGAGCAGTACTTC | CASSQDSGSEQYF
TRBJ2-2 | TRBD1 | TRBV6-5 | . | TGTGCCAGCAGGTCCCTGGGGACAGGGGCCGGGGAGCTGTTTTTT | CASRSLGTGAGELFF
TRBJ2-1 | . | TRBV19 | . | TGTGCCAGTAGATCCTATGTGAGCTCCTACAATGAGCAGTTCTTC | CASRSYVSSYNEQFF
TRBJ1-1 | TRBD1 | TRBV28 | once | TGTGCCAGCAGTTTACCAGGGGGGACTGAAGCTTTCTTT | CASSLPGGTEAFF
TRBJ1-2 | TRBD1 | TRBV29-1 | . | TGCAGCGTTGAAGAACAGGGGCTTGGCTACACCTTC | CSVEEQGLGYTF
TRBJ2-1 | TRBD2 | TRBV4-1 | . | TGCGCCAGCAGCCAAGAGCGGGGGGGCTACAATGAGCAGTTCTTC | CASSQERGGYNEQFF
TRBJ2-3 | . | TRBV6-5 | . | TGTGCCAGCAGTTACCAGCGGAGCACAGATACGCAGTATTTT | CASSYQRSTDTQYF
TRBJ1-1 | . | TRBV18 | . | TGTGCCAGCTCACCTCGACAGCTTGAAGCTTTCTTT | CASSPRQLEAFF
TRBJ1-3 | . | TRBV3-1/TRBV3-2 | . | TGTGCCAGCAGCCAAGATACCGCGAGAAACACCATATATTTT | CASSQDTARNTIYF
TRBJ1-2 | TRBD1 | TRBV19 | . | TGTGCCAGTAGCGAAAGGGGGCAGGGCTACTATGGCTACACCTTC | CASSERGQGYYGYTF